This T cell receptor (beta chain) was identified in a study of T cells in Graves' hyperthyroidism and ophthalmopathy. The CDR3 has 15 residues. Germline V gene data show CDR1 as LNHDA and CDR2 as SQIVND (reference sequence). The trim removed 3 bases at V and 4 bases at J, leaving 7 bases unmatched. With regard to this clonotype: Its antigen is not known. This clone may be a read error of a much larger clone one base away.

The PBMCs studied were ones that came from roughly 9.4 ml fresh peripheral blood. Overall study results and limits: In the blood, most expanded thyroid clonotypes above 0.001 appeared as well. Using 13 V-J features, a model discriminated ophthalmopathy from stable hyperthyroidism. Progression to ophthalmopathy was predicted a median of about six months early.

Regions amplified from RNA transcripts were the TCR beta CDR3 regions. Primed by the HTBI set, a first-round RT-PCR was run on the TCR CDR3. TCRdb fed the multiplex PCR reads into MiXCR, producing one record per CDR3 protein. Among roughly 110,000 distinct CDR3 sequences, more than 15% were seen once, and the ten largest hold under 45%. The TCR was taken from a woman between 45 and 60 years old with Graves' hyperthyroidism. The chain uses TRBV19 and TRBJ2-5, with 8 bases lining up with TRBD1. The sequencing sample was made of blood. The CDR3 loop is CASSMGQELGETQYF. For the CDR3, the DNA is TGTGCCAGTAGTATGGGACAGGAGTTGGGAGAGACCCAGTACTTC.